This TCR beta chain was identified in a study of CD8+ T cells in alopecia areata. To note about this clone: Its antigen is currently unknown.

Regarding the study as a whole: The study found that many expanded lesional clones persisted in scalp and blood during tofacitinib. In lesional scalp, particularly from alopecia totalis/universalis, clonality was higher than in normal scalp. Both scalp clonality and the expanded CD8+ clones among the top 100 showed a significant decrease with tofacitinib.

The authors extracted RNA and reverse transcribed it into cDNA as the sequencing template. The method was immunoSEQ multiplex PCR; TCRdb's version includes in-frame clones alone and lacks a portion of them. The repertoire has more than 200,000 clones, less than 65% of them found once; the top ten carry about 4%. As to treatment: oral pan-JAK inhibitor, 5-10 mg twice daily. The CDR3 is 13 residues long. Germline loops: CDR1 KGHSH, CDR2 LQKENI. The V segment lost 3 bases and the J segment 5 bases; nucleotides outside the gene matches: 4. The receptor comes from a human donor with alopecia areata. This rearrangement joins TRBV18 to TRBJ2-7, with 7 positions matching TRBD2. The specimen comprised CD4+ T cells sorted from blood, sampled at week 4, from a patient treated with tofacitinib. This CDR3 reads CASSPVGGNEQYF. Written as DNA, the CDR3 is TGTGCCAGCTCACCGGTGGGGGGGAACGAGCAGTACTTC. The full variable domain, its missing parts supplied by reference TRBV18 and TRBJ2-7, is NAGVMQNPRHLVRRRGQEARLRCSPMKGHSHVYWYRQLPEEGLKFMVYLQKENIIDESGMPKERFSAEFPKEGPSILRIQQVVRGDSAAYFCASSPVGGNEQYFGPGTRLTVT.